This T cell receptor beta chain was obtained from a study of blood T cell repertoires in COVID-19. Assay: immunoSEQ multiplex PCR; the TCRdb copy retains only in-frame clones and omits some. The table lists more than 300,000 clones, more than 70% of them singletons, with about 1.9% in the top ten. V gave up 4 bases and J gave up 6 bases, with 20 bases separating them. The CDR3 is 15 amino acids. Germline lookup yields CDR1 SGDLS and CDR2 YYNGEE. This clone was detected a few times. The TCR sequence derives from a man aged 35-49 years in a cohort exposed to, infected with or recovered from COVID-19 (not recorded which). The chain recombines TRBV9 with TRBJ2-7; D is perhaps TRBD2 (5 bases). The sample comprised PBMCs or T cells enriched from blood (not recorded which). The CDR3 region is CASSPPHGLAGEQYF. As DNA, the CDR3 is TGTGCCAGCAGCCCCCCTCATGGGCTAGCCGGCGAGCAGTACTTC.